This record covers a single T cell receptor (beta chain). Its antigen is not known. The same CDR3 is also encoded by other DNA sequences in this sample. Trimming pared 3 bases from V and 5 bases from J, leaving 7 bases between. The CDR3 sequence is 12 residues long. Germline V gene sequence: CDR1 MNHNS, CDR2 SASEGT. The entry originates in a study of OX40 agonist ivuxolimab in advanced cancers. Study overall: An agonistic human IgG2 monoclonal antibody against OX40 (CD134) was given. Dose-escalation patients had hepatocellular carcinoma, melanoma, renal cell or head and neck cancer.

Some clones are missing from TCRdb's copy, which holds only in-frame ones; the method was immunoSEQ multiplex PCR. The table shows about 78,000 clones, with almost 95% occurring only once. The study, taken as a whole, reports: Some of the lowest clonal expansion was seen in partial responders at 0.1-3.0 mg/kg. The authors did not determine the antigen specificity of the expanded peripheral T cells.

This chain uses TRBV6-1 with TRBJ1-1; D gene uncertain. Sequencing used CD4+ or CD8+ T cells sorted from blood, obtained in a trial of the OX40 agonist ivuxolimab. The clonotype originates from an adult with an advanced solid tumor such as melanoma, head and neck, liver or kidney cancer. The CDR3 nucleotides read TGTGCCAGCAGTGAGGGCTGGACTGAAGCTTTCTTT. Translated: CASSEGWTEAFF.